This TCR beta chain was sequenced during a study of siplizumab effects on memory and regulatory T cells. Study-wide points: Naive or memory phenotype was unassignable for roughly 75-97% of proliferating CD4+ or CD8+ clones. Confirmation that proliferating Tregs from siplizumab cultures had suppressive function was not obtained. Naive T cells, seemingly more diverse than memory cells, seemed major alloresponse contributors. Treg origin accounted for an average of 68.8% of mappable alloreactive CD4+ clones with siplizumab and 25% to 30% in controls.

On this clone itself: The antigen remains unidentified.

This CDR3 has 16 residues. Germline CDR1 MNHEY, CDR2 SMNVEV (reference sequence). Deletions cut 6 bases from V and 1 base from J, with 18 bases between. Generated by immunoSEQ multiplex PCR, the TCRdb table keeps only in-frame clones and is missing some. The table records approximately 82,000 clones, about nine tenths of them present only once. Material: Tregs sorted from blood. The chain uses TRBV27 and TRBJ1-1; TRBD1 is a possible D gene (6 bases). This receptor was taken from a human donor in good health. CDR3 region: CASSATLRGRNTEAFF. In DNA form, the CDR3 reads TGTGCCAGCAGCGCTACCCTCAGGGGACGGAACACTGAAGCTTTCTTT.